Each of the 11 T cell receptor beta chains below was sequenced from the same sample in a study of T cell responses to AZD1222 COVID-19 vaccine. Sequencing used immunoSEQ multiplex PCR; TCRdb keeps in-frame clones, though not all of them. There are 150,000 to 180,000 clones in the sample; more than 85% occur only once, and over 1.2% lies in the top ten. The sample here was peripheral blood, taken 28 days after the second AZD1222 dose. These receptors all come from an adult who received the AZD1222 COVID-19 vaccine.

This rearrangement joins TRBV11-2 to TRBJ2-1; D gene ambiguous. This CDR3 spans 12 amino acids. The V gene's germline CDR1 is SGHAT and CDR2 FQNNGV. Trimming took 5 bases from V and 8 from J, leaving 10 bases between them. The CDR3 DNA is TGTGCCAGCAGCGTATCGGCATATGAGCAGTTCTTC. Its protein product is CASSVSAYEQFF.

The gene calls are TRBV5-1 and TRBJ2-3; TRBD2 is a possible D gene (6 bases). The V end was cut by 2 bases, the J end by 2 bases, with 15 bases between. Germline V gene lookup returns CDR1 SGHRS and CDR2 YFSETQ. The CDR3 is 16 amino acids. The CDR3 loop is CASSFGTGTFTDTQYF. The CDR3 DNA reads TGCGCCAGCAGCTTCGGTACGGGGACTTTCACAGATACGCAGTATTTT.

This rearrangement joins TRBV2 to TRBJ2-2, with D perhaps assigned TRBD1 or TRBD2 (5 bases each). The germline V gene has CDR1 SNHLY and CDR2 FYNNEI. V shed 7 bases and J shed 7 bases, with 13 bases lying between them. This CDR3 comprises 13 residues. CDR3 DNA sequence: TGTGCCAGCAAACCCGGGGACCTCGGGGAGCTGTTTTTT. Residues: CASKPGDLGELFF.

The chain has TRBV6-5 and TRBJ1-2; 8 nucleotides agree with TRBD1. CDR1 and CDR2 from the germline V gene are MNHEY and SVGAGI. J lost 4 bases, V lost 2 bases, and 3 bases had no gene match. This CDR3 contains 14 residues. Written as DNA, the CDR3 is TGTGCCAGCAGTTACGACAGGGGTATCTATGGCTACACCTTC. Amino acid sequence: CASSYDRGIYGYTF.

The V call is TRBV5-1, the J call TRBJ2-1; weak D call: TRBD2 (7 bases). CDR1 and CDR2 (germline): SGHRS, YFSETQ. The CDR3 covers 17 residues. Trimming cost V 0 bases and J 6 bases, with 19 bases left between them. CDR3 DNA sequence: TGCGCCAGCAGCTTGGGGCCAGGGGAGGGGAATGCCAATGAGCAGTTCTTC. This encodes CASSLGPGEGNANEQFF.

The V and J genes are TRBV28 and TRBJ2-7, with D perhaps being TRBD1 or TRBD2 (5 bases each). Germline CDR1 and CDR2: MDHEN and SYDVKM. This CDR3 spans 14 amino acids. Trimming stripped 8 bases from V and 2 bases from J, with 16 bases between. DNA of the CDR3: TGTGCCAGCGAGGGGCGTCTGGGGACCTACGAGCAGTACTTC. Encoded protein: CASEGRLGTYEQYF.

The chain combines TRBV9 with TRBJ2-3; 7 bases agree with TRBD1. The V gene end was trimmed by 7 bases and the J gene end by 2 bases; junction bases not matched to a gene: 7. Germline assignment: CDR1 SGDLS and CDR2 YYNGEE. The CDR3 covers 14 residues. The DNA for the CDR3 is TGTGCCAGCGGACCGGGACAGCCCACAGATACGCAGTATTTT. Encoded protein: CASGPGQPTDTQYF.

V is TRBV9 and J is TRBJ2-3, with unresolved D. The CDR3 is made up of 12 amino acids. V lost 0 bases to trimming and J lost 3 bases, with 2 bases between them. Germline CDR1 SGDLS, CDR2 YYNGEE. CDR3 DNA: TGTGCCAGCAGCGTAGGGACAGATACGCAGTATTTT. Amino acids: CASSVGTDTQYF.

This clone was seen once. The rearrangement links TRBV27 to TRBJ2-1; TRBD2 agrees at 11 bases. This CDR3 contains 16 residues. Germline V CDR1 and CDR2: MNHEY, SMNVEV (reference sequence). Germline trimming cut 0 bases from V and 7 bases from J; bases unmatched to any gene: 5. The DNA of the CDR3 is TGTGCCAGCAGTTTATCTATTACTAGCGGGAGTAATGAGCAGTTCTTC. It specifies CASSLSITSGSNEQFF.

The chain links TRBV6-5 to TRBJ2-7; D may correspond to TRBD1 or TRBD2 (5 bases each). CDR3 length: 14 residues. The V end lost 6 bases, the J end lost 2 bases, and 14 bases lay between the germline ends. Germline CDR1 reads MNHEY; CDR2 reads SVGAGI. The CDR3 reads CASRGTRGPYEQYF. The CDR3 nucleotides are TGTGCCAGCAGGGGGACCCGTGGGCCCTACGAGCAGTACTTC.

This clone was seen more than once but under ten times. The genes are TRBV7-2 and TRBJ2-7; no reliable D call. V lost 5 bases and J 0 bases, leaving 17 bases between the germline ends. The CDR3 runs to 16 residues. From germline, CDR1 is SGHTA and CDR2 FQGNSA. This CDR3 reads CASSLTGSVPSYEQYF. In DNA, the CDR3 is TGTGCCAGCAGCCTAACTGGGTCCGTTCCCTCCTACGAGCAGTACTTC. Full variable domain (outside the CDR3, taken from reference TRBV7-2 and TRBJ2-7): GAGVSQSPSNKVTEKGKDVELRCDPISGHTALYWYRQSLGQGLEFLIYFQGNSAPDKSGLPSDRFSAERTGGSVSTLTIQRTQQEDSAVYLCASSLTGSVPSYEQYFGPGTRLTVT.